This T cell receptor beta chain was profiled in a study of technical replicates of blood from a handful of donors. CDR1 is SGHAT and CDR2 is FQNNGV in the germline V gene. CDR3 length: 14 residues. V lost 5 bases and J lost 10, with 19 bases in between. Data came from immunoSEQ multiplex PCR; TCRdb stores just in-frame clones and leaves some out. The sample records roughly 50,000 clones, roughly 96% being singletons. Sequenced input: PBMCs. This rearrangement joins TRBV11-2 to TRBJ2-3, with D tentatively TRBD2 (6 bases). The clonotype was recovered from a human donor in good health. Some clones in this sample may be carry-over from other donors' samples. The CDR3 loop reads CASSIPGLKSAQYF. The CDR3 nucleotides read TGTGCCAGCAGCATACCGGGACTTAAAAGCGCGCAGTATTTT.